One sample yielded the 8 T cell receptor beta chains listed below, sequenced in a study of beta chain features in type 1 diabetes. No antigen has been identified for these receptors. The investigators reverse transcribed all of the isolated RNA, so they sequenced expressed TCRB transcripts. TCRdb keeps only in-frame clones here, not all; method: immunoSEQ multiplex PCR. This sample has a few hundred thousand clones, with 10% to 15% found just once. Broader study findings: Among patients with Type 1 diabetes, TCRB CDR3s were moderately but significantly shorter in every one of the four CD4+ subsets.

The sequencing sample was made of naive CD4+ T cells from blood. These TCRs come from a woman aged 18 to 35 with type 1 diabetes.

This clone appeared a few times. J is TRBJ1-1 and V is TRBV25-1; the match to TRBD1 covers 7 bases. Germline assignment: CDR1 MGHDK and CDR2 SYGVNS. J lost 0 bases, V lost 6 bases, and 4 bases had no gene match. The CDR3 has 14 residues. CDR3 protein: CASRSGTVNTEAFF. The CDR3 nucleotides read TGTGCCAGCAGATCCGGGACAGTGAACACTGAAGCTTTCTTT.

The rearrangement joins TRBV29-1 to TRBJ1-1; D unresolved. V dropped 2 bases and J dropped 0 bases, with 7 bases sitting between them. CDR1 is SQVTM, CDR2 ANQGSEA, per germline. The CDR3 length is 13 residues. Here the CDR3 DNA reads TGCAGCGTTGAACGTTTATTGAACACTGAAGCTTTCTTT. Its protein is CSVERLLNTEAFF. The entire variable domain, with the rest obtained from reference TRBV29-1 and TRBJ1-1, is as follows: SAVISQKPSRDICQRGTSLTIQCQVDSQVTMMFWYRQQPGQSLTLIATANQGSEATYESGFVIDKFPISRPNLTFSTLTVSNMSPEDSSIYLCSVERLLNTEAFFGQGTRLTVV.

This clone was found a few times. The chain joins TRBV29-1 to TRBJ2-7; 9 bases agree with TRBD1. The CDR3 spans 13 residues. Germline-derived CDR1 and CDR2 are SQVTM and ANQGSEA. Trimming removed 3 bases from V and 4 bases from J; junction bases left unmatched: 4. The CDR3 DNA follows: TGCAGCGTTGAGGGACAGGGTCATTACGAGCAGTACTTC. Its protein is CSVEGQGHYEQYF.

The chain links TRBV7-9 to TRBJ2-3; 9 bases fit TRBD2. Germline V gives CDR1 SEHNR, CDR2 FQNEAQ (reference sequence). The CDR3 runs to 14 residues. V gave up 5 bases and J gave up 4 bases; unmatched junction bases: 4. Here the CDR3 DNA reads TGTGCCAGCAGCATGGGACTAGCCGCAGATACGCAGTATTTT. Translating it yields CASSMGLAADTQYF.

The table lists this clone with a few counts. The V call is TRBV29-1, the J call TRBJ2-5, with 7 bases identical to TRBD2. The V and J ends lost 4 bases and 5 bases, in that order; junction bases with no gene match: 7. The CDR3 extends over 13 amino acids. Germline V gives CDR1 SQVTM, CDR2 ANQGSEA. CDR3 DNA sequence: TGCAGCGTTGTATTAGCGGGTGGTGAGACCCAGTACTTC. This sequence encodes CSVVLAGGETQYF.

The chain employs TRBV5-6 and TRBJ2-5; D is unresolved. This CDR3 spans 14 amino acids. V shed 2 bases and J shed 5 bases, with 13 bases lying between them. Germline assignment: CDR1 SGHDT and CDR2 YYEEEE. CDR3 amino acids: CASSFGPLRETQYF. The CDR3 DNA sequence: TGTGCCAGCAGCTTCGGCCCCCTGAGGGAGACCCAGTACTTC.

This clone turned up a few times. The V and J genes are TRBV29-1 and TRBJ2-5, with TRBD2 matching over 9 bases. V shed 6 bases, J shed 3 bases, and the junction held 5 bases outside the gene matches. CDR1 and CDR2 (germline): SQVTM, ANQGSEA. The CDR3 is 13 residues long. CDR3 loop: CSVGRLAEETQYF. CDR3 DNA: TGCAGCGTCGGGAGACTAGCGGAAGAGACCCAGTACTTC. The whole variable domain, remainder taken from reference TRBV29-1 and TRBJ2-5, is SAVISQKPSRDICQRGTSLTIQCQVDSQVTMMFWYRQQPGQSLTLIATANQGSEATYESGFVIDKFPISRPNLTFSTLTVSNMSPEDSSIYLCSVGRLAEETQYFGPGTRLLVL.

This clone was seen once. This chain links TRBV7-6 with TRBJ2-7; TRBD1 aligns across 9 bases. CDR1 and CDR2 from the germline V gene are SGHVS and FNYEAQ. Trimming removed 4 bases from V and 4 bases from J; junction bases left unmatched: 8. This CDR3 comprises 15 residues. The CDR3 protein is CASSSDRGPRYEQYF. The CDR3 DNA sequence: TGTGCCAGCAGCTCGGACAGGGGTCCTCGGTACGAGCAGTACTTC.